A single sample gave rise to the 27 T cell receptor beta chains below, sequenced in a study of T cells in Graves' hyperthyroidism and ophthalmopathy. Amplification yielded TCR beta CDR3 regions, with RNA transcripts as the source. The HTBI primer set was used in a first-round RT-PCR of the TCR CDR3. TCRdb reprocessed the multiplex PCR reads with MiXCR, giving one entry per CDR3 protein. The sample consists of 300,000 to 400,000 distinct CDR3 sequences, around a fifth of them appearing once. Sequenced material: blood. The receptor set was obtained from a woman aged 50 to 60 with Graves' hyperthyroidism.

This clonotype was seen a few times. Possible read error: a much larger clone is one base away. This chain connects TRBV11-2 to TRBJ2-7; D perhaps matches TRBD1 (5 bases). There are 14 residues in the CDR3. Germline V gene lookup returns CDR1 SGHAT and CDR2 FQNNGV. The CDR3 region has the DNA TGTGCCAGCAGCTTTGCACAGGCAAACTACGAGCAGTGCTTC. It is translated as CASSFAQANYEQCF.

The chain carries TRBV30 and TRBJ1-1; weak D call: TRBD1 (6 bases). The V and J ends lost 3 bases and 8 bases respectively, with 25 bases between them. Germline V gives CDR1 GTSNPN, CDR2 SVGIG (reference sequence). The CDR3 is made up of 16 amino acids. CDR3 sequence: CAWSVPGEGPLEEAFF. CDR3 DNA: TGTGCCTGGAGCGTTCCAGGGGAGGGGCCGTTGGAAGAAGCTTTCTTT. The full variable domain, with the rest looked up from reference TRBV30 and TRBJ1-1, is SQTIHQWPATLVQPVGSPLSLECTVEGTSNPNLYWYRQAAGRGLQLLFYSVGIGQISSEVPQNLSASRPQDRQFILSSKKLLLSDSGFYLCAWSVPGEGPLEEAFFGQGTRLTVV.

In its sample, this clonotype was seen many times. The chain has TRBV18 and TRBJ1-1; the D gene is possibly TRBD1 (5 bases). CDR3 length: 15 amino acids. V lost 1 base and J 0 bases, leaving 9 bases between the germline ends. The germline V gene has CDR1 KGHSH and CDR2 LQKENI. DNA for the CDR3: TGTGCCAGCTCACCACAGGCGGGGGTGAACACTGAAGCTTTCTTT. Residues: CASSPQAGVNTEAFF.

This clonotype was seen at least ten times. The genes are TRBV3-1 and TRBJ1-6; no firm D call. Per germline, CDR1 LGHDT and CDR2 YNNKEL (reference sequence). V lost 1 base to trimming and J lost 7 bases, with 11 bases between them. This CDR3 is built from 15 residues. The CDR3 nucleotides are TGTGCCAGCAGCCAAGGTTCTCGCTCCAATTCACCCCTCCACTTT. This gives the protein CASSQGSRSNSPLHF.

This clonotype was seen repeatedly, ten times or more. This chain joins TRBV18 and TRBJ2-7; D is possibly TRBD2 (6 bases). Germline values: CDR1 KGHSH, CDR2 LQKENI. V lost 0 bases, J lost 1 base, and 16 bases lay in between. The CDR3 is made up of 17 amino acids. CDR3 residues: CASSPPLARGGSYEQYF. CDR3 DNA sequence: TGTGCCAGCTCACCACCCCTCGCGAGGGGAGGATCCTACGAGCAGTACTTC.

The J gene is TRBJ1-1, the V gene TRBV20-1; tentative D call: TRBD1 (6 bases). The CDR3 covers 13 residues. Germline assignment: CDR1 DFQATT and CDR2 SNEGSKA (reference sequence). V lost 5 bases and J 1 base, leaving 11 bases between the germline ends. The CDR3 reads CSAPSGANTEAFF. Written as DNA, the CDR3 is TGCAGTGCTCCGTCAGGGGCGAACACTGAAGCTTTCTTT.

This clonotype was seen only a few times. This chain joins TRBV19 and TRBJ2-7; TRBD1 is a possible D gene (5 bases). CDR1 and CDR2 (germline): LNHDA, SQIVND (reference sequence). This CDR3 is built from 13 residues. The V gene lost 5 bases and the J gene lost 2 bases, with 10 bases spanning the gap. In DNA, the CDR3 is TGTGCCAGTAGTGATCAGGGCCCCTACGAGCAGTACTTC. Its protein is CASSDQGPYEQYF.

A few counts support this clonotype. The genes are TRBV5-8 and TRBJ1-2, with 7 bases identical to TRBD1. The CDR3 runs 13 residues. Germline V lookup: CDR1 SGHTS, CDR2 YDEGEE. The trim removed 3 bases at V and 6 bases at J, leaving 5 bases unmatched. The CDR3 nucleotides are TGTGCCAGCAGCTACAGGGGAGGAAATGGCTACACCTTC. This gives the protein CASSYRGGNGYTF.

This clonotype appeared many times. The chain has TRBV12-3 or TRBV12-4 and TRBJ2-2; TRBD1 agrees at 7 bases. The CDR3 extends over 15 amino acids. V was clipped by 6 bases and J by 3 bases; unmatched bases: 7. CDR3 sequence: CASSYRGKDTGELFF. The CDR3 DNA is TGTGCCAGCAGCTACAGGGGAAAGGACACCGGGGAGCTGTTTTTT.

This sequence joins TRBV20-1 and TRBJ1-1; TRBD1 matches 9 bases. The CDR3 is 15 amino acids. Germline CDR1 is DFQATT and CDR2 is SNEGSKA (reference sequence). V was clipped by 3 bases and J by 5 bases; unmatched bases: 10. CDR3 coding DNA: TGCAGTGCTAGTCTGGGACAGGGTTTCGTGACTGAAGCTTTCTTT. Amino acids: CSASLGQGFVTEAFF.

This clonotype was found many times. The V gene is TRBV18, the J gene TRBJ1-4; D possibly corresponds to TRBD1 (5 bases). Germline V gives CDR1 KGHSH, CDR2 LQKENI. Trimming took off 3 bases at V and 0 bases at J, with 5 bases between the two ends. CDR3 length: 14 amino acids. The CDR3 sequence is CASSPGATNEKLFF. CDR3 nucleotides: TGTGCCAGCTCACCGGGGGCAACTAATGAAAAACTGTTTTTT.

The sample holds many counts of this clonotype. The chain couples TRBV18 to TRBJ2-3; D not resolved. The CDR3 covers 14 residues. Germline CDR1 reads KGHSH; CDR2 reads LQKENI. V lost 1 base and J 2 bases, leaving 7 bases between the germline ends. The CDR3 region is CASSPQDLTDTQYF. In DNA form, the CDR3 reads TGTGCCAGCTCACCACAGGACCTCACAGATACGCAGTATTTT.

Many counts were recorded for this clonotype. The rearrangement uses TRBV11-2 and TRBJ2-7; TRBD1 agrees at 9 bases. Per the germline V gene, CDR1 is SGHAT and CDR2 is FQNNGV. Germline trimming cut 3 bases from V and 3 bases from J; bases unmatched to any gene: 6. This CDR3 is built from 15 residues. CDR3 bases: TGTGCCAGCAGCTTGAGTCCGGGACAGGGCTACGAGCAGTACTTC. This encodes CASSLSPGQGYEQYF.

This clonotype was observed at least ten times. The V and J genes are TRBV5-1 and TRBJ2-3, with D perhaps matching TRBD1 or TRBD2 (5 bases each). The CDR3 runs to 17 residues. V lost 4 bases and J lost 1, with 19 bases in between. Germline-derived CDR1 and CDR2 are SGHRS and YFSETQ. The CDR3: CASSPGPRQSGTDTQYF. The DNA of the CDR3 is TGCGCCAGCAGCCCGGGACCTCGGCAGTCTGGCACAGATACGCAGTATTTT.

This clonotype was counted ten times or more. V and J are TRBV7-8 and TRBJ2-7, with TRBD1 matching 7 bases. Germline trimming cut 6 bases from V and 3 bases from J; bases unmatched to any gene: 5. CDR3 length: 13 amino acids. Germline CDR1 reads SGHVS; CDR2 reads FQNEAQ. The CDR3 bases are TGTGCCAGCAGGCTCGACAGGGACTACGAGCAGTACTTC. Residues: CASRLDRDYEQYF.

This clonotype was picked up many times. The chain recombines TRBV6-2 or TRBV6-3 with TRBJ1-2; 7 bases agree with TRBD1. V lost 0 bases, J lost 8 bases, and 6 bases stayed unmatched. CDR1 is MNHEY and CDR2 is SVGEGT in the germline V gene. This CDR3 has 14 amino acids. The CDR3 nucleotides are TGTGCCAGCAGTTACTCGGCGACAGGGTACGGCTACACCTTC. It translates to CASSYSATGYGYTF.

This clonotype has ten or more counts. The chain carries TRBV12-3 or TRBV12-4 and TRBJ2-7; D possibly corresponds to TRBD2 (6 bases). V dropped 2 bases and J dropped 7 bases, with 12 bases sitting between them. CDR3 length equals 13 residues. The CDR3 DNA is TGTGCCAGCAGTTTAAAAGGCCGGGGGGAGCAGTACTTC. Residues: CASSLKGRGEQYF.

This clonotype was seen repeatedly, ten times or more. V gene TRBV3-1 combines with J gene TRBJ2-5, with 8 bases matching TRBD2. The V segment lost 10 bases and the J segment 5 bases; nucleotides outside the gene matches: 12. This CDR3 has 14 amino acids. The germline CDR1 and CDR2 sequences are LGHDT and YNNKEL (reference sequence). The CDR3 loop is CAIGGAGAGETQYF. CDR3 bases: TGTGCCATCGGAGGAGCGGGAGCGGGGGAGACCCAGTACTTC.

This clonotype has at least ten counts. V usage is TRBV6-1 and J usage is TRBJ2-3, with D tentatively TRBD2 (5 bases). V lost 7 bases, J lost 0 bases, and 14 bases lay in between. This CDR3 contains 15 residues. The germline V gene has CDR1 MNHNS and CDR2 SASEGT. The CDR3 loop is CASKTGGLSTDTQYF. The CDR3 nucleotides are TGTGCCAGCAAGACCGGCGGGCTGAGCACAGATACGCAGTATTTT.

This clonotype has more than one count but fewer than ten. Being one base from a much bigger clone, this may be a read error. The V call is TRBV7-9, the J call TRBJ2-6, with D unresolved. V was shortened by 5 bases and J by 0 bases, with 2 bases between the two germline ends. Germline V gene sequence: CDR1 SEHNR, CDR2 FQNEAQ (reference sequence). CDR3 size: 13 residues. Here the CDR3 reads CASSNSGANVLTF. The CDR3 DNA reads TGTGCCAGCAGCAACTCTGGGGCCAACGTCCTGACTTTC.

The chain couples TRBV12-3 or TRBV12-4 to TRBJ2-1; D ambiguous. Trimming cost V 2 bases and J 9 bases, with 5 bases left between them. The CDR3 is 11 residues long. CDR3: CASSLLPEQFF. DNA of the CDR3: TGTGCCAGCAGTTTACTTCCTGAGCAGTTCTTC.

Notes on this clonotype: This may stem from a read error, because a much larger clone lies one nucleotide away. CDR3 nucleotide sequence: TGTACCTGGAGTGCGGGGGCTGGGGAGCTGTTTTTT. This codes for CTWSAGAGELFF. The V call is TRBV30, the J call TRBJ2-2, with D maybe TRBD2 (7 bases). Per germline, CDR1 GTSNPN and CDR2 SVGIG (reference sequence). There are 12 residues in the CDR3.

This clonotype was observed at least ten times. This rearrangement joins TRBV29-1 to TRBJ2-7; the D gene is possibly TRBD2 (5 bases). The length of the CDR3 is 11 residues. Germline CDR1 is SQVTM and CDR2 is ANQGSEA. V dropped 3 bases and J dropped 5 bases, with 8 bases sitting between them. The CDR3 DNA follows: TGCAGCGTTGAGGGGAGCAACGAGCAGTACTTC. Amino acids: CSVEGSNEQYF.

The chain links TRBV7-9 to TRBJ2-7, with D perhaps being TRBD1 or TRBD2 (5 bases each). Germline assignment: CDR1 SEHNR and CDR2 FQNEAQ (reference sequence). CDR3 length: 15 residues. Trimming pared 3 bases from V and 6 bases from J, leaving 18 bases between. The CDR3 sequence: CASSLGPQEAGEQYF. The CDR3 region has the DNA TGTGCCAGCAGCTTGGGACCACAGGAGGCGGGCGAGCAGTACTTC. The full variable domain, rest sourced from reference TRBV7-9 and TRBJ2-7, is DTGVSQNPRHKITKRGQNVTFRCDPISEHNRLYWYRQTLGQGPEFLTYFQNEAQLEKSRLLSDRFSAERPKGSFSTLEIQRTEQGDSAMYLCASSLGPQEAGEQYFGPGTRLTVT.

This clonotype came up many times. As DNA, the CDR3 is TGTGCCGCTACCGAGGGCGGGGGAAACACCGGGGAGCTGTTTTTT. Protein: CAATEGGGNTGELFF. V and J are TRBV30 and TRBJ2-2, with 7 bases aligning to TRBD2. Germline V CDR1 and CDR2: GTSNPN, SVGIG (reference sequence). The CDR3 is 15 residues long. With 8 bases clipped from V and 2 bases from J, the junction kept 11 bases outside the gene matches.

This clonotype was observed at least ten times. This chain connects TRBV10-3 to TRBJ1-1; 9 bases are shared with TRBD1. The CDR3 covers 12 residues. Germline V gene sequence: CDR1 ENHRY, CDR2 SYGVKD. V was clipped by 7 bases and J by 6 bases; unmatched bases: 3. The chain's CDR3 is CAITGQGAEAFF. The CDR3 bases are TGTGCCATCACGGGACAGGGTGCTGAAGCTTTCTTT.

The chain carries TRBV27 and TRBJ2-7; 9 nucleotides line up with TRBD2. J gave up 4 bases and V 5 bases, and 12 bases lay outside the gene matches. CDR3 length: 16 residues. Germline CDR1 MNHEY, CDR2 SMNVEV (reference sequence). The CDR3 nucleotides are TGTGCCAGCAGTGCGCGCACCGGGACTAGCCGATACGAGCAGTACTTC. Translation: CASSARTGTSRYEQYF.